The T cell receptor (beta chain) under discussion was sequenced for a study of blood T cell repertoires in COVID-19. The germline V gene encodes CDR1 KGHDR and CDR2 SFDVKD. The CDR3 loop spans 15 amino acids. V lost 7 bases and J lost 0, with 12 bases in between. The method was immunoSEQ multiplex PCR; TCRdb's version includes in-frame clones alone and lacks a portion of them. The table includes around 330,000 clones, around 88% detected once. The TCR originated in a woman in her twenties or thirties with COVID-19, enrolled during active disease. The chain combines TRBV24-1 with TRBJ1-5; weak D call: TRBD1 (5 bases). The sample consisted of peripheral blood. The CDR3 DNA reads TGTGCCACCAGCCCCGGGAGGGGTAGCAATCAGCCCCAGCATTTT. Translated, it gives CATSPGRGSNQPQHF.